One sample yielded the 27 T cell receptor beta chains listed below, sequenced in a study of OX40 agonist ivuxolimab in advanced cancers. TCRdb's table, derived via immunoSEQ multiplex PCR, lists solely in-frame clones and lacks some. The sample carries tens of thousands of clones, approximately 80% recorded once. Sequenced here: CD4+ or CD8+ T cells sorted from blood, sampled in a trial of the OX40 agonist ivuxolimab. Receptors were obtained from an adult with an advanced solid tumor such as melanoma, head and neck, liver or kidney cancer.

CDR3 sequence: CAWSAGRTYNEQFF. The CDR3 DNA reads as TGTGCCTGGAGTGCGGGACGGACATACAATGAGCAGTTCTTC. This chain links TRBV30 with TRBJ2-1, with D perhaps given as TRBD1 or TRBD2 (5 bases each). The CDR3 has 14 residues. CDR1 and CDR2 from the germline V gene are GTSNPN and SVGIG (reference sequence). V lost 1 base to trimming and J lost 4 bases, with 11 bases between them.

This clone was seen once. This chain joins TRBV27 and TRBJ2-7; no clear D gene. This CDR3 has 16 amino acids. CDR1 is MNHEY and CDR2 is SMNVEV in the germline V gene (reference sequence). Trimming left V 4 bases short and J 0 bases short, with 16 bases between. CDR3 amino acids: CASSSTATDYSYEQYF. CDR3 DNA: TGTGCCAGCAGTTCAACTGCGACGGATTACTCCTACGAGCAGTACTTC.

The gene calls are TRBV30 and TRBJ1-6; D possibly corresponds to TRBD1 (5 bases). V dropped 3 bases and J dropped 6 bases, with 12 bases sitting between them. The CDR3 length is 14 residues. Germline V gene sequence: CDR1 GTSNPN, CDR2 SVGIG (reference sequence). This CDR3 is CAWSIKGSNSPLHF. The CDR3, as DNA: TGTGCCTGGAGCATTAAGGGGTCTAATTCACCCCTCCACTTT. The full variable domain, rest sourced from reference TRBV30 and TRBJ1-6, is SQTIHQWPATLVQPVGSPLSLECTVEGTSNPNLYWYRQAAGRGLQLLFYSVGIGQISSEVPQNLSASRPQDRQFILSSKKLLLSDSGFYLCAWSIKGSNSPLHFGNGTRLTVT.

This clone was seen more than once but under ten times. The rearrangement joins TRBV10-1 to TRBJ2-7; 10 bases are shared with TRBD1. J gave up 3 bases and V 4 bases, and 3 bases lay outside the gene matches. Germline V gene lookup returns CDR1 WNHNN and CDR2 SYGVQD (reference sequence). CDR3 length equals 14 residues. DNA of the CDR3: TGCGCCAGCAGTGGGGACAGGGGATTCTACGAGCAGTACTTC. Its translation: CASSGDRGFYEQYF.

The J gene is TRBJ2-7, the V gene TRBV6-5; the D is unclear. The CDR3 has 11 amino acids. Germline V gene sequence: CDR1 MNHEY, CDR2 SVGAGI. Between the trimmed V and J ends, which lost 9 bases and 5 bases, there was a span of 11 bases. CDR3 loop: CARMGVHEQYF. The CDR3 nucleotides are TGTGCCAGGATGGGTGTACACGAGCAGTACTTC.

The chain uses TRBV7-3 and TRBJ1-1; TRBD1 agrees at 10 bases. V lost 5 bases and J lost 4; bases outside the gene matches: 7. CDR1 and CDR2 (germline): SGHTA, FQGTGA. There are 15 residues in the CDR3. CDR3 sequence reads: CASSATGTGVTEAFF. CDR3 nucleotides: TGTGCCAGCAGCGCCACCGGGACAGGGGTCACTGAAGCTTTCTTT.

V is TRBV5-4 and J is TRBJ2-7, with 13 bases that match TRBD2. CDR1 and CDR2 (germline): SGHNT, YYREEE (reference sequence). The junction had 3 bases not matched to a gene; V was cut back by 4 bases and J by 8 bases. The CDR3 length is 13 residues. The CDR3 sequence is CASSGGLAGQQYF. In DNA, the CDR3 is TGTGCCAGCAGCGGGGGACTAGCGGGACAGCAGTACTTC.

V and J are TRBV5-1 and TRBJ2-1; 7 bases map to TRBD2. With V trimmed by 1 base and J by 4 bases, 5 bases remained unmatched. Germline CDR1 reads SGHRS; CDR2 reads YFSETQ. This CDR3 is 15 amino acids long. The CDR3 loop reads CASSLLAGEYNEQFF. The CDR3 coding sequence is TGCGCCAGCAGCTTGTTGGCGGGAGAGTACAATGAGCAGTTCTTC.

The chain recombines TRBV11-2 with TRBJ1-1; 7 bases agree with TRBD1. The CDR3 extends over 17 amino acids. The junction had 10 bases not matched to a gene; V was cut back by 2 bases and J by 1 base. In germline, CDR1 is SGHAT, CDR2 FQNNGV. The CDR3 coding sequence is TGTGCCAGCAGCTTACAGGGGGGCCTTAGGGGGAACACTGAAGCTTTCTTT. Its protein product is CASSLQGGLRGNTEAFF.

This clone has only a few counts. CDR3 sequence reads: CASSSTDYNSPLHF. CDR3 nucleotides: TGTGCCAGCAGCTCGACAGACTATAATTCACCCCTCCACTTT. The rearrangement uses TRBV5-6 and TRBJ1-6; the D gene is possibly TRBD1 (5 bases). CDR1 is SGHDT, CDR2 YYEEEE, per germline. Trimming removed 3 bases at V and 3 bases at J, with 7 bases between. There are 14 residues in the CDR3.

The chain combines TRBV15 with TRBJ1-5; 9 positions agree with TRBD1. Germline V gives CDR1 LNHNV, CDR2 YYDKDF (reference sequence). With 1 base clipped from V and 0 bases from J, the junction kept 7 bases outside the gene matches. CDR3 length: 18 amino acids. The CDR3 sequence: CATSRGSWTGDSNQPQHF. DNA of the CDR3: TGTGCCACCAGCAGAGGGTCTTGGACAGGGGATAGCAATCAGCCCCAGCATTTT.

V is TRBV5-1 and J is TRBJ2-3, with D maybe TRBD2 (7 bases). The ends were cut back, 1 base at V and 2 bases at J, with 11 bases in the middle. The CDR3 runs 15 residues. CDR1 is SGHRS and CDR2 is YFSETQ in the germline V gene. The CDR3 spells CASSLTGGPTDTQYF. The CDR3 DNA reads TGCGCCAGCAGCTTGACGGGGGGCCCCACAGATACGCAGTATTTT.

The rearrangement links TRBV5-1 to TRBJ1-4, with 7 bases matching TRBD1. This CDR3 has 16 amino acids. With V trimmed by 4 bases and J by 1 base, 7 bases remained unmatched. Germline V gene data show CDR1 as SGHRS and CDR2 as YFSETQ. The CDR3 DNA sequence: TGCGCCAGCAGCGCGACAGGGCGAGGAACTAATGAAAAACTGTTTTTT. It specifies CASSATGRGTNEKLFF.

This CDR3 is CASSVEVGNTIYF. CDR3 bases: TGTGCCAGCAGCGTAGAAGTAGGAAACACCATATATTTT. V and J are TRBV9 and TRBJ1-3, with D hard to call. From germline, CDR1 is SGDLS and CDR2 YYNGEE. Trimming took 0 bases from V and 4 from J, leaving 5 bases between them. CDR3 length: 13 residues.

The DNA of the CDR3 is TGTGCCAGCAGCTTAGCGCAGGGCTTGGGCTATGGCTACACCTTC. As protein: CASSLAQGLGYGYTF. The chain combines TRBV7-4 with TRBJ1-2, with D possibly being TRBD1 (5 bases). CDR1 is SGHVT, CDR2 SQSDAQ, per germline. The V end was cut by 0 bases, the J end by 4 bases, with 12 bases between. The CDR3 spans 15 residues.

The CDR3 loop reads CSADTGHEQFF. The CDR3, as DNA: TGCAGTGCGGACACAGGGCATGAGCAGTTCTTC. The chain employs TRBV20-1 and TRBJ2-1; maybe TRBD1 (6 bases). V dropped 6 bases and J dropped 8 bases, with 11 bases sitting between them. There are 11 residues in the CDR3. CDR1 and CDR2 from the germline V gene are DFQATT and SNEGSKA (reference sequence).

This rearrangement joins TRBV6-1 to TRBJ2-3; the match to TRBD2 covers 13 bases. The germline V gene has CDR1 MNHNS and CDR2 SASEGT. The CDR3 is 14 amino acids. The junction had 2 bases not matched to a gene; V was cut back by 4 bases and J by 7 bases. CDR3 coding DNA: TGTGCCAGCAGTGCCGGGACTAGCGGGAATACGCAGTATTTT. Translation: CASSAGTSGNTQYF.

The chain joins TRBV7-6 to TRBJ1-4, with 9 positions matching TRBD1. CDR3 length equals 14 residues. The J segment lost 7 bases and the V segment lost 5 bases, leaving 5 bases of the junction unmatched. The germline CDR1 and CDR2 sequences are SGHVS and FNYEAQ. The DNA for the CDR3 is TGTGCCAGCAGCCTGGGACAGGGTAGTGAAAAACTGTTTTTT. Translating gives CASSLGQGSEKLFF.

The chain carries TRBV4-2 and TRBJ2-2; TRBD2 matches 7 bases. Germline V gene data show CDR1 as LGHNA and CDR2 as YNFKEQ. V gave up 4 bases and J gave up 4 bases; unmatched junction bases: 9. The CDR3 is 16 amino acids. The CDR3 region is CASSPPAGAVTGELFF. The CDR3, as DNA: TGTGCCAGCAGCCCCCCGGCGGGAGCGGTCACCGGGGAGCTGTTTTTT.

CDR3 in amino acids: CAWSSTQETQYF. As DNA, the CDR3 is TGTGCCTGGTCATCCACCCAAGAGACCCAGTACTTC. The rearrangement uses TRBV30 and TRBJ2-5; D gene unclear. Trimming left V 5 bases short and J 1 base short, with 8 bases between. The length of the CDR3 is 12 residues. The germline V gene encodes CDR1 GTSNPN and CDR2 SVGIG (reference sequence).

The V gene is TRBV10-3, the J gene TRBJ2-7; D gene uncertain. Germline V lookup: CDR1 ENHRY, CDR2 SYGVKD. V was pared by 3 bases and J by 1 base, with 10 bases between. The CDR3 runs to 14 residues. The CDR3 loop is CAISEVTESYEQYF. In DNA, the CDR3 is TGTGCCATCAGTGAAGTAACAGAATCCTACGAGCAGTACTTC.

The chain couples TRBV9 to TRBJ2-1; 14 positions match TRBD2. The germline CDR1 and CDR2 sequences are SGDLS and YYNGEE. The CDR3 totals 16 residues. After removal of 3 bases from V and 10 bases from J, the junction contained 9 bases not matched to a gene. Here the CDR3 DNA reads TGTGCCAGCAGCGCCGGAGGAGGACTAGCGGGAGGAGAGCAGTTCTTC. It codes for CASSAGGGLAGGEQFF.

This clone was seen a handful of times. The J gene is TRBJ1-1, the V gene TRBV28, with no clear D. Germline loops: CDR1 MDHEN, CDR2 SYDVKM. Between the trimmed V and J ends, which lost 7 bases and 2 bases, there was a span of 23 bases. The CDR3 length is 17 residues. The CDR3 is CASKRSRALRINTEAFF. DNA of the CDR3: TGTGCCAGCAAAAGGTCGAGGGCGCTCCGGATAAACACTGAAGCTTTCTTT. Using reference TRBV28 and TRBJ1-1 for the parts outside the CDR3, the full variable domain is DVKVTQSSRYLVKRTGEKVFLECVQDMDHENMFWYRQDPGLGLRLIYFSYDVKMKEKGDIPEGYSVSREKKERFSLILESASTNQTSMYLCASKRSRALRINTEAFFGQGTRLTVV.

The chain employs TRBV5-6 and TRBJ2-3, with TRBD2 identical over 12 bases. The J segment lost 5 bases and the V segment lost 4 bases, leaving 8 bases of the junction unmatched. The length of the CDR3 is 16 residues. The germline CDR1 and CDR2 sequences are SGHDT and YYEEEE. CDR3: CASSPGLAGSGDTQYF. CDR3 nucleotide sequence: TGTGCCAGCAGCCCCGGACTAGCGGGATCGGGAGATACGCAGTATTTT.

The rearrangement links TRBV30 to TRBJ2-4; 10 bases agree with TRBD2. J gave up 9 bases and V 5 bases, and 4 bases lay outside the gene matches. Germline V gene lookup returns CDR1 GTSNPN and CDR2 SVGIG (reference sequence). The CDR3 consists of 12 residues. The CDR3 region is CAWGSSGGIQYF. CDR3 DNA sequence: TGTGCCTGGGGATCTAGCGGGGGCATTCAGTACTTC.

The V and J genes are TRBV6-5 and TRBJ2-3; D is unresolved. Trimming removed 2 bases from V and 0 bases from J, with 12 bases in between. The CDR3 contains 16 residues. Germline CDR1 reads MNHEY; CDR2 reads SVGAGI. CDR3 sequence: CASSYGTTPSTDTQYF. CDR3 DNA: TGTGCCAGCAGTTACGGCACAACCCCTAGCACAGATACGCAGTATTTT.

V gene TRBV2 combines with J gene TRBJ1-1; D remains ambiguous. The CDR3 consists of 12 residues. Looked up from germline, CDR1 is SNHLY and CDR2 is FYNNEI. V was pared by 5 bases and J by 5 bases, with 9 bases between. CDR3 sequence (DNA): TGTGCCAGCAGTTCTCAAGGGACTGAAGCTTTCTTT. It codes for CASSSQGTEAFF. The full variable domain, in which reference TRBV2 and TRBJ1-1 provide the parts outside the CDR3, is EPEVTQTPSHQVTQMGQEVILRCVPISNHLYFYWYRQILGQKVEFLVSFYNNEISEKSEIFDDQFSVERPDGSNFTLKIRSTKLEDSAMYFCASSSQGTEAFFGQGTRLTVV.